This is a list of T cell receptor beta chains from one sample in a study of OX40 agonist ivuxolimab in advanced cancers. This table comes from immunoSEQ multiplex PCR, and its TCRdb copy is limited to in-frame clones, with some not included. Here the sample spans 9,800 or so clones, 70% to 90% being singletons. The sequences come from CD4+ or CD8+ T cells sorted from blood, collected in a trial of the OX40 agonist ivuxolimab. Receptors were obtained from an adult with an advanced solid tumor such as melanoma, head and neck, liver or kidney cancer. Both conserved end residues are part of each CDR3. D genes are given only for firm matches. Clone sizes are given selectively: once, few, many, or a class where the clone is expanded.

d_call	clone_size	v_call	j_call	cdr3_length	cdr3_nt	cdr3_aa
.	.	TRBV4-1	TRBJ2-3	17	TGCGCCAGCAGCCGCCCAGGTGGCTCCGGAAGCACAGATACGCAGTATTTT	CASSRPGGSGSTDTQYF
.	.	TRBV18	TRBJ2-4	14	TGTGCCAGCTCACCGGCCTCTACTCGGAACATTCAGTACTTC	CASSPASTRNIQYF
.	few	TRBV9	TRBJ1-2	15	TGTGCCAGCAGCTTAAGCGGGACACCTAACTATGGCTACACCTTC	CASSLSGTPNYGYTF
TRBD1	.	TRBV11-2	TRBJ2-1	14	TGTGCCAGCAGCTATACAGGGGGCCGTAATGAGCAGTTCTTC	CASSYTGGRNEQFF
TRBD2	.	TRBV10-2	TRBJ2-3	15	TGCGCCAGCAGTGAGAGGCTAGCGGGAACAGATACGCAGTATTTT	CASSERLAGTDTQYF
.	.	TRBV5-5	TRBJ1-2	14	TGTGCCAGCAGCTTGGGGGTGGGAGGCTATGGCTACACCTTC	CASSLGVGGYGYTF
TRBD1	once	TRBV30	TRBJ1-1	14	TGTGCCTGGAGTTACGGACAGGGGGCGGATGAAGCTTTCTTT	CAWSYGQGADEAFF
.	.	TRBV7-8	TRBJ2-5	16	TGTGCCAGCAGCCCTGGAAGCGGGTACTTACAAGAGACCCAGTACTTC	CASSPGSGYLQETQYF
TRBD1	.	TRBV5-4	TRBJ2-7	14	TGTGCCAGCAGGATGGGGACAGGGAATAAGGAGCAGTACTTC	CASRMGTGNKEQYF
.	once	TRBV27	TRBJ1-6	14	TGTGCCAGCAGTTCCGGACAATTTCAGTCACCCCTCCACTTT	CASSSGQFQSPLHF
.	.	TRBV28	TRBJ1-2	13	TGTGCCAGCAGTTTACAGGGTGGATATGGCTACACCTTC	CASSLQGGYGYTF
.	.	TRBV29-1	TRBJ2-3	12	TGCAGCGGGATATCAGGTGGAGGAACGCAGTATTTT	CSGISGGGTQYF
.	.	TRBV10-1	TRBJ1-1	14	TGCGCCAGCAGTGCAGGGGCCTCGAACACTGAAGCTTTCTTT	CASSAGASNTEAFF
TRBD1	.	TRBV7-2	TRBJ1-3	18	TGTGCCAGCAGCCGACGGGACAGTTTGCCCCTCTCTGGAAACACCATATATTTT	CASSRRDSLPLSGNTIYF
TRBD1	once	TRBV5-1	TRBJ2-1	16	TGCGCCAGCAGCTTCAGTTTCGGGACAGTATACAATGAGCAGTTCTTC	CASSFSFGTVYNEQFF
.	once	TRBV4-1	TRBJ2-5	15	TGCGCCAGCAGCCAAGATTCGGGAGTCGGAGAGACCCAGTACTTC	CASSQDSGVGETQYF
.	.	TRBV5-1	TRBJ2-1	15	TGCGCCAGCAGCTTTGCCGGACCACCTTTGGATGAGCAGTTCTTC	CASSFAGPPLDEQFF
TRBD2	.	TRBV6-4	TRBJ2-1	15	TGTGCCAGCAGACCTAGCGGGAGGGCCTACAATGAGCAGTTCTTC	CASRPSGRAYNEQFF
.	.	TRBV28	TRBJ2-2	16	TGTGCCAGCAGTCGACTCCTCCTGGCGAACACCGGGGAGCTGTTTTTT	CASSRLLLANTGELFF
.	.	TRBV4-1	TRBJ2-1	17	TGCGCCAGCAGCCAAGAACCAACTAGCTACCCCTTCGATGAGCAGTTCTTC	CASSQEPTSYPFDEQFF
.	.	TRBV30	TRBJ1-3	14	TGTGCCTGGTCATCCGGATTCTCTGGAAACACCATATATTTT	CAWSSGFSGNTIYF
.	once	TRBV7-8	TRBJ2-1	12	TGTGCCAGCAGCTTATTTCCGGATGAGCAGTTCTTC	CASSLFPDEQFF
TRBD2	.	TRBV18	TRBJ2-1	13	TGTGCCAGCTCCCAGACTAGCGGGATTGAGCAGTTCTTC	CASSQTSGIEQFF
.	few	TRBV4-1	TRBJ1-5	15	TGCGCCAGCAGCCAGGACAGTTATAGCAATCAGCCCCAGCATTTT	CASSQDSYSNQPQHF
.	.	TRBV6-6	TRBJ1-6	14	TGTGCCAGCAGCCCCGGACAGTATAATTCACCCCTCCACTTT	CASSPGQYNSPLHF
.	.	TRBV30	TRBJ1-3	15	TGTGCCTGGAGTAGGGGGGCAGGTTCCGGAAACACCATATATTTT	CAWSRGAGSGNTIYF
.	.	TRBV7-9	TRBJ2-3	13	TGTGCCAGCAGCTCGACTAGCACAGATACGCAGTATTTT	CASSSTSTDTQYF
TRBD2	.	TRBV10-2	TRBJ2-1	13	TGCGCCAGCCGGGACTACTCCTACAATGAGCAGTTCTTC	CASRDYSYNEQFF
.	.	TRBV6-6	TRBJ1-1	14	TGTGCCAGCAGGAGCAACTACATGAACACTGAAGCTTTCTTT	CASRSNYMNTEAFF
.	.	TRBV28	TRBJ2-3	14	TGTGCCAGCAGTCGAAGCCTCGGAGCAGATACGCAGTATTTT	CASSRSLGADTQYF
.	.	TRBV11-2	TRBJ2-7	14	TGTGCCAGCAGCCTCGGCGGGATAAGGGGAGAGCAGTACTTC	CASSLGGIRGEQYF
.	.	TRBV20-1	TRBJ1-2	11	TGCAGTGCTATAGGGGGGTATGGCTACACCTTC	CSAIGGYGYTF
.	.	TRBV18	TRBJ2-2	16	TGTGCCAGCTCACCACCCCGGACAGCGAACACCGGGGAGCTGTTTTTT	CASSPPRTANTGELFF
.	.	TRBV7-9	TRBJ2-4	14	TGTGCCAGCACACAGGGTGGGTTGGCAAACATTCAGTACTTC	CASTQGGLANIQYF
.	.	TRBV21-1	TRBJ2-1	13	TGTGCCACCCCGGTTTCCGGCTACAATGAGCAGTTCTTC	CATPVSGYNEQFF
.	.	TRBV5-1	TRBJ2-5	12	TGCGCCAGCAGCCTGAGCGGCGAGACCCAGTACTTC	CASSLSGETQYF
.	.	TRBV30	TRBJ1-1	11	TGTGCCTGGCGCCAGAATGCTGAAGCTTTCTTT	CAWRQNAEAFF
.	.	TRBV19	TRBJ1-2	14	TGTGCCAGTAGCGCGGGACAATCGTACTATGGCTACACCTTC	CASSAGQSYYGYTF
.	.	TRBV10-3	TRBJ2-7	15	TGTGCCATCAGTGAGGGGGCTCTCTTATCCTACGAGCAGTACTTC	CAISEGALLSYEQYF